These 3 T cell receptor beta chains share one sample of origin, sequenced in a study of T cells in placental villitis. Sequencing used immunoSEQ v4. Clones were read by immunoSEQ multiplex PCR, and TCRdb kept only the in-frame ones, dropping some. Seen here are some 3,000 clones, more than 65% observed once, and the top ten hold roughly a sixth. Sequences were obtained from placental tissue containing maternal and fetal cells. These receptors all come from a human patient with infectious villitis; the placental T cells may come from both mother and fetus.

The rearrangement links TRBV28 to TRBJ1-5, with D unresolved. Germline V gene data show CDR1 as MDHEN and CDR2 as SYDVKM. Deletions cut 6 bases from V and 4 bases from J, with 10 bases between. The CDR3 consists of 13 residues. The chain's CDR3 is CASSLRSNQPQHF. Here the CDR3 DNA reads TGTGCCAGCAGCCTTAGATCTAATCAGCCCCAGCATTTT.

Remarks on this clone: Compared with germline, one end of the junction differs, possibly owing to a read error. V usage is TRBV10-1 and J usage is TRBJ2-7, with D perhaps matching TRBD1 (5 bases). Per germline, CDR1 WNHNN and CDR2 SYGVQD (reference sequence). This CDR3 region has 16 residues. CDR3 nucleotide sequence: TGCGCCAGCAGTGAGTCAGCCGGAGACAGCCCCTACGAGCAGTACTTT. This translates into CASSESAGDSPYEQYF.

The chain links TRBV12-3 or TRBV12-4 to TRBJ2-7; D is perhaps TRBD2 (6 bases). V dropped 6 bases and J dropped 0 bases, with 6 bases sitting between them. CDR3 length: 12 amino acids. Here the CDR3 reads CASSGSSYEQYF. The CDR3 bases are TGTGCCAGCAGCGGGAGCTCCTACGAGCAGTACTTC.